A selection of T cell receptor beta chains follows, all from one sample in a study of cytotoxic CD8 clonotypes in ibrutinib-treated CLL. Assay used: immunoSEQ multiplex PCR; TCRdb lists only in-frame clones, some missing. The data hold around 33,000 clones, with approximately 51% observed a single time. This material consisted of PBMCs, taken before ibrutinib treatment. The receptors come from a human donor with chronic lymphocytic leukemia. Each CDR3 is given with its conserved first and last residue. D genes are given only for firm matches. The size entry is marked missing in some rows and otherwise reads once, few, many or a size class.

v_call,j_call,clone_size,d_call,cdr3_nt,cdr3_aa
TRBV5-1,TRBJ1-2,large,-,TGCGCCAGCAGCTTGGCCGTGGTTGGGGCAGGAGCTAACTATGGCTACACCTTC,CASSLAVVGAGANYGYTF
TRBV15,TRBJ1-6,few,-,TGTGCCACCAGCAGAGATACTGAGAGCTCCTATAATTCACCCCTCCACTTT,CATSRDTESSYNSPLHF
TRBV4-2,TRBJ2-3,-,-,TGTGCCAGCAGCCAAGATTCCGGGATTAGCACAGATACGCAGTATTTT,CASSQDSGISTDTQYF
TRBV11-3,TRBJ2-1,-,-,TGTGCCAGCAGCTTAGGGGGGCCTTCCTACAATGAGCAGTTCTTC,CASSLGGPSYNEQFF
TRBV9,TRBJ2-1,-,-,TGTGCCAGCAGCGTAGGGTCGTACAATGAGCAGTTCTTC,CASSVGSYNEQFF
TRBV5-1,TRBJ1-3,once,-,TGCGCCAGCAGAGCGGGCAACTCTGGAAACACCATATATTTT,CASRAGNSGNTIYF
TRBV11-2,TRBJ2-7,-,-,TGTGCCAGCAGTTTAGATTCGGGCAGACCCTACGAGCAGTACTTC,CASSLDSGRPYEQYF
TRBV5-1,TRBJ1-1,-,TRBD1,TGCGCCAGCAGCTTGGCCGTTTGGGACAGCCTGAACACTGAAGCTTTCTTT,CASSLAVWDSLNTEAFF
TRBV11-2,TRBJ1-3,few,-,TGTGCCAGCAGTTTACACGGTACACCGAGCTCTGGAAACACCATATATTTT,CASSLHGTPSSGNTIYF
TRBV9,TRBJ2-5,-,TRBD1,TGTGCCAGCAGCGCGGGACAGGCCCAAGAGACCCAGTACTTC,CASSAGQAQETQYF
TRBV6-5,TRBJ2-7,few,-,TGTGCCAGCAGTCCTCAGGTCTCCTACGAGCAGTACTTC,CASSPQVSYEQYF
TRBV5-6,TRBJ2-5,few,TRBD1,TGTGCCAGCAGCCCCGGGACAGGGGCAGAGACCCAGTACTTC,CASSPGTGAETQYF
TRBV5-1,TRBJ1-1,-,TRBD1,TGCGCCAGCAGCATAGGGACAGGGGGCACTGAAGCTTTCTTT,CASSIGTGGTEAFF
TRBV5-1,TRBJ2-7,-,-,TGCGCCAGCAGCTTATTCCTAAGCTCCTACGAGCAGTACTTC,CASSLFLSSYEQYF
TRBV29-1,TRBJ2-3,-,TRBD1,TGCAGCGTCCGCACAGGGGCTAGCACAGATACGCAGTATTTT,CSVRTGASTDTQYF
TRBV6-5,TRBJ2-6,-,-,TGTGCCAGCAGTTACTTTTCAGGGGCCAACGTCCTGACTTTC,CASSYFSGANVLTF
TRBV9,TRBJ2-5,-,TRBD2,TGTGCCAGCAGCGTAGGGACTAGGAAAGAGACCCAGTACTTC,CASSVGTRKETQYF
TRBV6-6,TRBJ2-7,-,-,TGTGCCAGCAGTAAACAGGGATCCATCTACGAGCAGTACTTC,CASSKQGSIYEQYF
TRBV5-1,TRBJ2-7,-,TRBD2,TGCGCCAGCAGCTTGTCCGGGACTGCTAGCGGCTCCTACGAGCAGTACTTC,CASSLSGTASGSYEQYF
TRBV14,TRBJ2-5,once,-,TGTGCCAGCAAAAGGGCGGGAGAGACCCAGTACTTC,CASKRAGETQYF
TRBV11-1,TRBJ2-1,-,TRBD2,TGTGCCAGCAGCTTGTCCGCTAGCGGGGGACGCAATGAGCAGTTCTTC,CASSLSASGGRNEQFF
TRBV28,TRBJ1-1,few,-,TGTGCCAGCAGTTTGGTGTTCACTGAAGCTTTCTTT,CASSLVFTEAFF
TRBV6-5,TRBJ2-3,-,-,TGTGCCAGCAGTTACTCGACGCCGCCTAGCACAGATACGCAGTATTTT,CASSYSTPPSTDTQYF
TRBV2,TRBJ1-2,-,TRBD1,TGTGCCAGCAGTGTTACCACAGGGGGCGCCGGCTATGGCTACACCTTC,CASSVTTGGAGYGYTF
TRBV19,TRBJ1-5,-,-,TGTGCCAGTTTGAGGGAGAGGCATAGCAATCAGCCCCAGCATTTT,CASLRERHSNQPQHF
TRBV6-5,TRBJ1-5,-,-,TGTGCCAGCGGTGACACGACGCACCAGCATTTT,CASGDTTHQHF
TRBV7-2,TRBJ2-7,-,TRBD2,TGTGCCAGCAGCTTAGCGGGAAAACTAGCGGACATTTACGAGCAGTACTTC,CASSLAGKLADIYEQYF
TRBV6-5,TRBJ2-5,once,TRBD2,TGTGCCACCGGACTAGCGGGGGGGCCGGGGACCCAGTACTTC,CATGLAGGPGTQYF
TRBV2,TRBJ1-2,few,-,TGTGCCAGCAGGCAGGACCTCAACTATGGCTACACCTTC,CASRQDLNYGYTF
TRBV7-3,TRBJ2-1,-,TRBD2,TGTGCCAGCAGCTTACGGACCGCTAGCGGGGGGGGCAATGAGCAGTTCTTC,CASSLRTASGGGNEQFF
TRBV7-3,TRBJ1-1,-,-,TGTGCCAGCAGCTCCCCCGGGTCTCCGTCGGACACTGAAGCTTTCTTT,CASSSPGSPSDTEAFF
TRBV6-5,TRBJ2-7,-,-,TGTGCCAGCAGTTACGCGGACAGTGGGTACGAGCAGTACTTC,CASSYADSGYEQYF
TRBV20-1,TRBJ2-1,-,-,TGCAGTGCTAAGGTTAATGAGCAGTTCTTC,CSAKVNEQFF
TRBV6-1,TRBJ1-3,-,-,TGTGCCAGCAGTGAACTGGGATCCTCTGGAAACACCATATATTTT,CASSELGSSGNTIYF
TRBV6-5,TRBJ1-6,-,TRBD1,TGTGCCAGCAGACCGGACAGGGAGTCACCCCTCCACTTT,CASRPDRESPLHF
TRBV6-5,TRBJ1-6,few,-,TGTGCCAGCAGTTACCGCCAGGGATCTAATTCACCCCTCCACTTT,CASSYRQGSNSPLHF
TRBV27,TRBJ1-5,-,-,TGTGCCAGCAGTTCCAGAAGCAAACCAGGGGAGAGCAATCAGCCCCAGCATTTT,CASSSRSKPGESNQPQHF
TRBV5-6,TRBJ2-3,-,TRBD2,TGTGCCAGCAGCTTGGAGCGCGGGGGGTACACAGATACGCAGTATTTT,CASSLERGGYTDTQYF
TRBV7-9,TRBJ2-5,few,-,TGTGCCAGCAGCCACCCTTTAGGGTTCGAGACCCAGTACTTC,CASSHPLGFETQYF
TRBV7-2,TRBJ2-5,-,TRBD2,TGTGCCAGCAGCTTAGGGGGAATGACTAGCCATCAAGAGACCCAGTACTTC,CASSLGGMTSHQETQYF
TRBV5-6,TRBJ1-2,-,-,TGTGCCAGCAGCTTGGGATCTAACTATGGCTACACCTTC,CASSLGSNYGYTF
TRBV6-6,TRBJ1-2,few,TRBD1,TGTGCCAGCAATTACCGGGACAGGACGTACACCTTC,CASNYRDRTYTF
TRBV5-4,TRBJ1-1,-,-,TGTGCCAGCAGCCCTTTACAGAATACTGAAGCTTTCTTT,CASSPLQNTEAFF